Following are 21 T cell receptor beta chains from one sample sequenced in a study of T cell responses to AZD1222 COVID-19 vaccine. The assay was immunoSEQ multiplex PCR, and TCRdb's table has in-frame clones only and misses some. In the table there are fewer than 70,000 clones, around 80% of which are singletons. This material consisted of peripheral blood, taken 28 days after the second AZD1222 dose. The receptors were sampled from an adult who received the AZD1222 COVID-19 vaccine.

The V gene is TRBV30, the J gene TRBJ1-1; 7 nucleotides align to TRBD1. Germline lookup yields CDR1 GTSNPN and CDR2 SVGIG (reference sequence). The V and J ends lost 4 bases and 2 bases, in that order; junction bases with no gene match: 4. The CDR3 extends over 13 amino acids. Here the CDR3 DNA reads TGTGCCTGGAAGGGACAGTCCAACACTGAAGCTTTCTTT. Translating it yields CAWKGQSNTEAFF. The whole variable domain, remainder taken from reference TRBV30 and TRBJ1-1, is SQTIHQWPATLVQPVGSPLSLECTVEGTSNPNLYWYRQAAGRGLQLLFYSVGIGQISSEVPQNLSASRPQDRQFILSSKKLLLSDSGFYLCAWKGQSNTEAFFGQGTRLTVV.

The V and J genes are TRBV19 and TRBJ1-5; D unclear. Per germline, CDR1 LNHDA and CDR2 SQIVND (reference sequence). The germline V and J ends were trimmed by 4 bases and 2 bases, with 12 bases remaining between them. CDR3 size: 15 residues. The DNA for the CDR3 is TGTGCCAGTAGTAACAGTCTTTCAGGCAATCAGCCCCAGCATTTT. Its translation is CASSNSLSGNQPQHF. The whole variable domain, filled in from reference TRBV19 and TRBJ1-5, reads DGGITQSPKYLFRKEGQNVTLSCEQNLNHDAMYWYRQDPGQGLRLIYYSQIVNDFQKGDIAEGYSVSREKKESFPLTVTSAQKNPTAFYLCASSNSLSGNQPQHFGDGTRLSIL.

V usage is TRBV11-2 and J usage is TRBJ2-1, with TRBD2 matching over 9 bases. This CDR3 region has 15 residues. With V trimmed by 1 base and J by 4 bases, 2 bases remained unmatched. Germline CDR1 reads SGHAT; CDR2 reads FQNNGV. The CDR3 DNA sequence: TGTGCCAGCAGCTTAGGGCGGGGGGGGTACAATGAGCAGTTCTTC. Protein sequence: CASSLGRGGYNEQFF. The whole variable domain, remainder taken from reference TRBV11-2 and TRBJ2-1, is EAGVAQSPRYKIIEKRQSVAFWCNPISGHATLYWYQQILGQGPKLLIQFQNNGVVDDSQLPKDRFSAERLKGVDSTLKIQPAKLEDSAVYLCASSLGRGGYNEQFFGPGTRLTVL.

The J gene is TRBJ1-1, the V gene TRBV4-1; D is uncertain. This CDR3 has 16 residues. Germline assignment: CDR1 MGHRA and CDR2 YSYEKL. Trimming took off 7 bases at V and 0 bases at J, with 18 bases between the two ends. CDR3 DNA sequence: TGCGCCAGCAAAGCATCGGGAGGGCAGATGAACACTGAAGCTTTCTTT. Its translation: CASKASGGQMNTEAFF.

This clone came up a few times. The chain carries TRBV6-4 and TRBJ2-3; the match to TRBD2 covers 10 bases. CDR3 length equals 19 residues. Per the germline V gene, CDR1 is MRHNA and CDR2 is SNTAGT. Losses at the gene ends were 0 bases for V and 4 bases for J; bases not matched to a gene: 13. CDR3 residues: CASSDSGSGGASGADTQYF. CDR3 DNA: TGTGCCAGCAGTGACTCGGGAAGCGGGGGGGCCAGTGGAGCAGATACGCAGTATTTT.

V is TRBV5-4 and J is TRBJ1-2; 9 bases line up with TRBD1. The V segment lost 3 bases and the J segment 0 bases; nucleotides outside the gene matches: 9. The length of the CDR3 is 17 residues. Germline CDR1 and CDR2: SGHNT and YYREEE (reference sequence). CDR3 region: CASSYGTGWDSNYGYTF. Written as DNA, the CDR3 is TGTGCCAGCAGCTACGGGACAGGGTGGGATTCTAACTATGGCTACACCTTC.

This clone came up a few times. The chain recombines TRBV19 with TRBJ1-3; D is unresolved. Germline CDR1 and CDR2: LNHDA and SQIVND (reference sequence). The V gene lost 9 bases and the J gene lost 7 bases, with 7 bases spanning the gap. The CDR3 covers 10 residues. CDR3 sequence (DNA): TGTGCCAGCTCACAGAACACCATATATTTT. It encodes CASSQNTIYF.

The rearrangement uses TRBV6-1 and TRBJ1-5; a possible D gene is TRBD1 (6 bases). Germline V gene data show CDR1 as MNHNS and CDR2 as SASEGT. The germline V and J ends were trimmed by 2 bases and 5 bases, with 13 bases remaining between them. The CDR3 sequence is 15 residues long. DNA of the CDR3: TGTGCCAGCAGTGAATCCGGGACACTACATCAGCCCCAGCATTTT. Encoded protein: CASSESGTLHQPQHF.

The chain uses TRBV6-5 and TRBJ2-7; perhaps TRBD1 as D (5 bases). Trimming removed 0 bases at V and 2 bases at J, with 11 bases between. Germline V lookup: CDR1 MNHEY, CDR2 SVGAGI. The CDR3 extends over 15 amino acids. The CDR3 sequence is CASSYSTRGAYEQYF. CDR3 nucleotides: TGTGCCAGCAGTTACTCGACAAGGGGCGCCTACGAGCAGTACTTC.

The V call is TRBV2, the J call TRBJ2-6; D remains ambiguous. CDR1 SNHLY and CDR2 FYNNEI come from the germline V gene. V was cut by 1 base and J by 3 bases, with 13 bases left in between. The CDR3 covers 17 residues. CDR3 nucleotide sequence: TGTGCCAGCAGTGAAGTAGGATCAGTTCTTGGGGCCAACGTCCTGACTTTC. Protein sequence: CASSEVGSVLGANVLTF.

This clone was detected only a few times. The rearrangement links TRBV5-5 to TRBJ2-4, with D perhaps given as TRBD1 or TRBD2 (5 bases each). The CDR3 runs 17 residues. V was clipped by 6 bases and J by 3 bases, with 22 bases between them. Germline CDR1 reads SGHKS; CDR2 reads YYEKEE (reference sequence). This CDR3 is CASTLWTGNQGKNIQYF. DNA for the CDR3: TGTGCCAGCACGTTATGGACGGGGAATCAGGGCAAAAACATTCAGTACTTC.

The chain employs TRBV28 and TRBJ1-2; TRBD1 aligns across 7 bases. V was clipped by 4 bases and J by 4 bases; unmatched bases: 15. The CDR3 spans 17 residues. Germline V lookup: CDR1 MDHEN, CDR2 SYDVKM. The CDR3 sequence: CASSSTYRGQKIYGYTF. As DNA, the CDR3 is TGTGCCAGCAGTTCCACCTACCGGGGACAGAAGATCTATGGCTACACCTTC.

V and J are TRBV5-4 and TRBJ2-7, with 8 bases fitting TRBD1. Per germline, CDR1 SGHNT and CDR2 YYREEE (reference sequence). CDR3 length equals 14 residues. V was pared by 3 bases and J by 4 bases, with 6 bases of the junction left unmatched. CDR3 residues: CASSSPGQEYEQYF. In nucleotides, the CDR3 is TGTGCCAGCAGCTCCCCGGGACAGGAATACGAGCAGTACTTC.

The chain is built from TRBV7-2 and TRBJ1-1; D call uncertain. In germline, CDR1 is SGHTA, CDR2 FQGNSA. The V gene lost 4 bases and the J gene lost 0 bases, with 12 bases spanning the gap. The CDR3 has 15 residues. CDR3 bases: TGTGCCAGCAGCTCCCATACGAATCTGAACACTGAAGCTTTCTTT. Protein: CASSSHTNLNTEAFF. Supplemented by reference TRBV7-2 and TRBJ1-1, the full variable domain reads GAGVSQSPSNKVTEKGKDVELRCDPISGHTALYWYRQSLGQGLEFLIYFQGNSAPDKSGLPSDRFSAERTGGSVSTLTIQRTQQEDSAVYLCASSSHTNLNTEAFFGQGTRLTVV.

This clone was seen more than once but under ten times. The rearrangement uses TRBV9 and TRBJ2-5, with 12 bases identical to TRBD2. With 0 bases clipped from V and 1 base from J, the junction kept 4 bases outside the gene matches. Looked up from germline, CDR1 is SGDLS and CDR2 is YYNGEE. CDR3 length equals 17 residues. CDR3 loop: CASSVGLAGGVQETQYF. The CDR3 region has the DNA TGTGCCAGCAGCGTAGGGCTAGCGGGGGGGGTCCAAGAGACCCAGTACTTC.

The CDR3 is CASSIGEGLWYGYTF. Here the CDR3 DNA reads TGTGCCAGTAGTATCGGCGAGGGACTTTGGTATGGCTACACCTTC. This chain uses TRBV19 with TRBJ1-2; the D gene is possibly TRBD1 (5 bases). Germline V gene sequence: CDR1 LNHDA, CDR2 SQIVND (reference sequence). V lost 3 bases and J lost 5, with 16 bases in between. The CDR3 has 15 residues.

The rearrangement links TRBV5-1 to TRBJ2-7; a possible D gene is TRBD2 (5 bases). Germline assignment: CDR1 SGHRS and CDR2 YFSETQ. The V end was cut by 5 bases, the J end by 3 bases, with 15 bases between. The CDR3 runs to 14 residues. CDR3 region: CASRTPGSGYEQYF. Written as DNA, the CDR3 is TGCGCCAGCAGAACCCCTGGGAGCGGCTACGAGCAGTACTTC.

The chain uses TRBV28 and TRBJ1-2; 7 positions match TRBD1. Trimming took 7 bases from V and 6 from J; bases not matched to a gene: 8. Germline CDR1 is MDHEN and CDR2 is SYDVKM. CDR3 size: 13 residues. CDR3 sequence (DNA): TGTGCCAGCACCTTGGGACAGATTGATGGCTACACCTTC. As protein: CASTLGQIDGYTF.

In DNA, the CDR3 is TGCAGTGCTTTACATGGAAACACCATATATTTT. It is translated as CSALHGNTIYF. This chain links TRBV20-1 with TRBJ1-3; D gene uncertain. The CDR3 runs 11 residues. Germline loops: CDR1 DFQATT, CDR2 SNEGSKA (reference sequence). V was pared by 5 bases and J by 3 bases, with 5 bases between.

The chain has TRBV2 and TRBJ2-7; no clear D. V gave up 6 bases and J gave up 6 bases, with 9 bases separating them. This CDR3 has 11 amino acids. Germline V gene data show CDR1 as SNHLY and CDR2 as FYNNEI. CDR3 loop: CASSLPREQYF. CDR3 coding DNA: TGTGCCAGCAGCCTCCCTCGCGAGCAGTACTTC.

The CDR3 region is CASSFEGGNTIYF. The CDR3 DNA reads as TGTGCCAGCAGCTTTGAGGGGGGAAACACCATATATTTT. The V gene is TRBV5-6, the J gene TRBJ1-3; weak D call: TRBD1 (5 bases). The CDR3 consists of 13 residues. The V gene's germline CDR1 is SGHDT and CDR2 YYEEEE. V gave up 2 bases and J gave up 4 bases, with 7 bases separating them. The full variable domain, completed using reference TRBV5-6 and TRBJ1-3, is DAGVTQSPTHLIKTRGQQVTLRCSPKSGHDTVSWYQQALGQGPQFIFQYYEEEERQRGNFPDRFSGHQFPNYSSELNVNALLLGDSALYLCASSFEGGNTIYFGEGSWLTVV.